This T cell receptor (beta chain) came from a study of Ad26.COV2.S vaccination and SARS-CoV-2 variants. About the research overall: Doses of Ad26.COV2.S were injected into muscle once or twice, 56 days apart. Overall study results and limits: Spike-specific responses of CD8+ and CD4+ T cells were reported to display substantial breadth after vaccination. Ad26.COV2.S recipients had broader spike-specific TCRs (P = 0.0014).

This table comes from immunoSEQ multiplex PCR, and its TCRdb copy is limited to in-frame clones, with some not included. The top ten clones hold around 3.5% of a sample with a few hundred thousand clones, roughly 84% of them seen once. Notes on this clone: As yet, its antigen is unknown.

Noted treatment: about 20 received Ad26.COV2.S at low or high dose, single or two shots; roughly five received placebo; per-sample allocation not given. Collection of the samples took place on day 63 after the first injection of vaccine or placebo. The sample came from a Boston adult aged 18-55 years. This CDR3 has 14 residues. Trimming removed 5 bases from V and 3 bases from J; junction bases left unmatched: 6. The germline CDR1 and CDR2 sequences are SNHLY and FYNNEI. The specimen comprised peripheral blood, sampled in a trial of Ad26.COV2.S vaccine versus placebo. The V and J genes are TRBV2 and TRBJ2-5; 7 bases match TRBD2. The clonotype originates from a person aged 18 to 59 who received the Ad26.COV2.S COVID-19 vaccine or a placebo. The CDR3 protein is CASSPGLGEETQYF. As DNA, the CDR3 is TGTGCCAGCAGTCCCGGACTAGGCGAAGAGACCCAGTACTTC.